This entry features one T cell receptor beta chain sequence. As processed by the authors: Reference gene primer amplification gave nucleated cell count estimates. Method: immunoSEQ multiplex PCR; TCRdb's copy keeps in-frame clones and lacks some. That table supplies the V and J calls and clone size; D and trimming were determined from the DNA. The profile shows some 26,000 clones, approximately 90% of them singletons. The CDR3 runs 14 residues. CDR1 and CDR2 (germline): SGHTA, FQGNSA. Trimming cost V 5 bases and J 4 bases; bases outside gene matches: 4. The data originate from a study of blood T cell repertoires in COVID-19. Looking at the study overall: Samples of COVID-19 (acute and convalescent) were obtained from the United States, Italy and Spain. T cells, B-cell-depleted T cells, or PBMCs supplied cDNA or gDNA.

This clonotype was sampled from a human donor in a cohort sampled during active COVID-19. The sequenced sample consisted of peripheral blood. V usage is TRBV7-2 and J usage is TRBJ2-5; 10 positions match TRBD2. The CDR3 loop reads CASSPGLARETQYF. The DNA of the CDR3 is TGTGCCAGCAGCCCGGGACTAGCGAGAGAGACCCAGTACTTC.